This entry describes one TCR beta chain. This record comes from a study of control samples from healthy donors and cancer patients. Here immunoSEQ multiplex PCR was the method, and the copy in TCRdb shows in-frame clones only, minus some. The sample gives about 110,000 clones, around 88% of which show up once; approximately 15% is in the top ten. The sample consisted of blood. The receptor was derived from a woman aged 45-65 years in good health.

CDR3 region: CASSSHGNQPQHF. For the CDR3, the DNA is TGTGCCAGCAGTTCGCACGGGAATCAGCCCCAGCATTTT. The V gene is TRBV6-5, the J gene TRBJ1-5, with unresolved D. The length of the CDR3 is 13 residues. The germline V and J ends were trimmed by 4 bases and 4 bases, with 8 bases remaining between them. CDR1 and CDR2 (germline): MNHEY, SVGAGI.